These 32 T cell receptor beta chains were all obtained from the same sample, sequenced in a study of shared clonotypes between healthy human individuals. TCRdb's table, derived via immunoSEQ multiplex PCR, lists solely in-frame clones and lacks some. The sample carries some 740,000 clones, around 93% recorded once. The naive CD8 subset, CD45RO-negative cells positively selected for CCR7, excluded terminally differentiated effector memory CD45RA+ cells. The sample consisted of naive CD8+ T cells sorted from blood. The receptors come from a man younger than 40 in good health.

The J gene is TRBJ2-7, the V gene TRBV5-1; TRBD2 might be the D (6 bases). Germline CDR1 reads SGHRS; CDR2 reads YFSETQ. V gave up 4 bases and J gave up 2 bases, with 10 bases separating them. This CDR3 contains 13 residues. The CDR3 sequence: CASSRDLPYEQYF. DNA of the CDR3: TGCGCCAGCAGCCGGGACTTACCCTACGAGCAGTACTTC.

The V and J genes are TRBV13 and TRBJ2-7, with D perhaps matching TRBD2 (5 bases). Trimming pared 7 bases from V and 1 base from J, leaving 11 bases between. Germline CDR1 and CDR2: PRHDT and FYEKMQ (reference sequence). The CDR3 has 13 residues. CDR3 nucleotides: TGTGCCAGCACCCCCCTAGCATCCTACGAGCAGTACTTC. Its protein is CASTPLASYEQYF.

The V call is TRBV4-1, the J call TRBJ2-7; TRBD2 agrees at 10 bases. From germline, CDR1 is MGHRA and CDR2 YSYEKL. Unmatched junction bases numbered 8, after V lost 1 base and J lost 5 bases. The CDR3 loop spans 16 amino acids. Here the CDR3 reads CASSQGASGRFDEQYF. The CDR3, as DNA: TGCGCCAGCAGCCAAGGGGCTAGCGGGAGATTCGACGAGCAGTACTTC.

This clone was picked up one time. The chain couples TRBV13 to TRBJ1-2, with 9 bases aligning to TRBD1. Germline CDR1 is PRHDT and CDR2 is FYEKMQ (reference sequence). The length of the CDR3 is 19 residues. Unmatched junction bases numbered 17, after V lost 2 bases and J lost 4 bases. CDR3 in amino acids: CASSLYGRQGEGFGYGYTF. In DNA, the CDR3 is TGTGCCAGCAGCTTATATGGCCGACAGGGGGAAGGGTTTGGCTATGGCTACACCTTC.

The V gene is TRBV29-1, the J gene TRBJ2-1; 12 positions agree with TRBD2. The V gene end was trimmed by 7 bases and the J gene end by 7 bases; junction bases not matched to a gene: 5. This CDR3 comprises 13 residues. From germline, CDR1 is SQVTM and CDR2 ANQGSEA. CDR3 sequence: CSGTSGIENEQFF. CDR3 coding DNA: TGCAGCGGGACTAGCGGGATTGAAAATGAGCAGTTCTTC.

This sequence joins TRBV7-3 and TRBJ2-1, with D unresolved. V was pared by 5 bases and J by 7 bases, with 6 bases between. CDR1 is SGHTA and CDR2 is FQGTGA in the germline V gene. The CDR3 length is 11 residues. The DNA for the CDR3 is TGTGCCAGCAGCCCGGTAAATGAGCAGTTCTTC. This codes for CASSPVNEQFF.

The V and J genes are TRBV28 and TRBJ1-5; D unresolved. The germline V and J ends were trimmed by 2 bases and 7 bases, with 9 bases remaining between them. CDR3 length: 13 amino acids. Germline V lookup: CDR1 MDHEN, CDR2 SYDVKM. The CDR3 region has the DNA TGTGCCAGCAGTTTAGGGGTAATACAGCCCCAGCATTTT. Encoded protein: CASSLGVIQPQHF.

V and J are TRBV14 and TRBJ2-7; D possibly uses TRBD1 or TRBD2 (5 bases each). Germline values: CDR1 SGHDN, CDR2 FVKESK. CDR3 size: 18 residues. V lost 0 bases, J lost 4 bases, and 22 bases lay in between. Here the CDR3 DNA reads TGTGCCAGCAGCCAAGATGGGATGCAAAATGGGGGTTGGTACGAGCAGTACTTC. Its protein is CASSQDGMQNGGWYEQYF. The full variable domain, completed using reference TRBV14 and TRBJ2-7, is EAGVTQFPSHSVIEKGQTVTLRCDPISGHDNLYWYRRVMGKEIKFLLHFVKESKQDESGMPNNRFLAERTGGTYSTLKVQPAELEDSGVYFCASSQDGMQNGGWYEQYFGPGTRLTVT.

The CDR3 DNA reads TGTGCCAGCAAAGCCAGCGGGAGCGTTAACAATGAGCAGTTCTTC. Its protein is CASKASGSVNNEQFF. The V call is TRBV6-5, the J call TRBJ2-1; 8 bases fit TRBD2. The CDR3 consists of 15 residues. The V gene end was trimmed by 7 bases and the J gene end by 5 bases; junction bases not matched to a gene: 10. Germline values: CDR1 MNHEY, CDR2 SVGAGI.

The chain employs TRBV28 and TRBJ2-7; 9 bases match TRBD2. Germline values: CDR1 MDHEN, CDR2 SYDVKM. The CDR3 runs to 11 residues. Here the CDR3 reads CGASGAYEQYF. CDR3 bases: TGTGGAGCTAGCGGGGCATACGAGCAGTACTTC.

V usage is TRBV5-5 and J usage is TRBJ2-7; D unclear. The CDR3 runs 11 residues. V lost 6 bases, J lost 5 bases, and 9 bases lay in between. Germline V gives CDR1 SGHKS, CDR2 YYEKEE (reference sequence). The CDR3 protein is CASTTNNEQYF. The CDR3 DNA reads TGTGCCAGCACCACTAACAACGAGCAGTACTTC.

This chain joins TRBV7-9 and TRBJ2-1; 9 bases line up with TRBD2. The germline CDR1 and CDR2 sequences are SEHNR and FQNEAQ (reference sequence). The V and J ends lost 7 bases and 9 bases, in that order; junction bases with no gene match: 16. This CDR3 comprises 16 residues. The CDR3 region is CASIPNDGREGPEQFF. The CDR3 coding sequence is TGTGCCAGCATCCCGAATGATGGGCGGGAGGGCCCTGAGCAGTTCTTC.

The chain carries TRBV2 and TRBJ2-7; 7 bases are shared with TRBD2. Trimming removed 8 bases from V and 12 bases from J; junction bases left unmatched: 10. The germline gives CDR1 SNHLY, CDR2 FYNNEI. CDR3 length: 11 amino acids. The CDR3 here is CASRDYLRGYF. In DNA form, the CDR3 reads TGTGCCAGCCGGGACTACCTACGAGGGTACTTC.

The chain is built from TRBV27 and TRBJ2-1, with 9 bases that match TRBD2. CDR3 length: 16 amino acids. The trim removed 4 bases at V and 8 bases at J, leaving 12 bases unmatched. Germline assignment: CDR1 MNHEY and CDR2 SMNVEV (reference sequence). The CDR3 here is CASSSSGRWPEDEQFF. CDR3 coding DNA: TGTGCCAGCAGTTCCAGCGGGAGGTGGCCGGAAGATGAGCAGTTCTTC.

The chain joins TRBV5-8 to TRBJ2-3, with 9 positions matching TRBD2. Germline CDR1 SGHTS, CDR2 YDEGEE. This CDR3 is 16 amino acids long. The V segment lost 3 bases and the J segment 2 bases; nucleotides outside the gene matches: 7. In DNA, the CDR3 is TGTGCCAGCAGCTGGTGGGGGACTAGCCTCACAGATACGCAGTATTTT. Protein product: CASSWWGTSLTDTQYF.

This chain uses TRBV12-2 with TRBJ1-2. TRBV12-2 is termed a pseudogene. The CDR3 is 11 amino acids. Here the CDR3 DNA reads TGTGCAAGTCGGAACCCGGATGGCTACACCTTC. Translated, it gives CASRNPDGYTF.

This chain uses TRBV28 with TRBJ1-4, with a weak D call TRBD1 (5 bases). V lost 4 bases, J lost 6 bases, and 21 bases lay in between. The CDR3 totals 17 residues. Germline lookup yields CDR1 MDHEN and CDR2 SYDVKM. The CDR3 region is CASSSLRAAWGDEKLFF. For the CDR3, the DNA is TGTGCCAGCAGTTCCCTCCGGGCCGCCTGGGGGGATGAAAAACTGTTTTTT.

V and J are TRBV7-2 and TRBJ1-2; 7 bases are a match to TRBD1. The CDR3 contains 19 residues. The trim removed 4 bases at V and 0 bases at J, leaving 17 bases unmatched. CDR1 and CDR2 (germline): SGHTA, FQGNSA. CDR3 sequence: CASSSLGNRGHSSNYGYTF. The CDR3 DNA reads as TGTGCCAGCAGCTCACTAGGGAACAGGGGCCACTCGTCTAACTATGGCTACACCTTC.

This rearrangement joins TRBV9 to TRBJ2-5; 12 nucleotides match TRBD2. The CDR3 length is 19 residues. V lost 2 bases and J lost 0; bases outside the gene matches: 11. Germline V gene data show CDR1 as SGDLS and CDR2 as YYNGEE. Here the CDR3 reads CASSVEWGTSGSYQETQYF. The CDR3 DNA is TGTGCCAGCAGCGTCGAATGGGGGACTAGCGGGTCCTACCAAGAGACCCAGTACTTC.

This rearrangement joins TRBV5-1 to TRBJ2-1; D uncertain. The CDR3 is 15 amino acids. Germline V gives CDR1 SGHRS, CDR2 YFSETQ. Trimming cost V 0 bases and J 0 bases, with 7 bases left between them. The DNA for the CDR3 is TGCGCCAGCAGCTTGGACTCCGTCTCCTACAATGAGCAGTTCTTC. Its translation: CASSLDSVSYNEQFF.

CDR3 protein: CASSLNRAGNTIYF. In nucleotides, the CDR3 is TGTGCCAGCAGCTTGAACCGGGCAGGAAACACCATATATTTT. V gene TRBV7-8 combines with J gene TRBJ1-3; unclear D gene. Germline-derived CDR1 and CDR2 are SGHVS and FQNEAQ. With 3 bases removed from V and 4 bases from J, the gap between germline ends came to 10 bases. The CDR3 consists of 14 residues.

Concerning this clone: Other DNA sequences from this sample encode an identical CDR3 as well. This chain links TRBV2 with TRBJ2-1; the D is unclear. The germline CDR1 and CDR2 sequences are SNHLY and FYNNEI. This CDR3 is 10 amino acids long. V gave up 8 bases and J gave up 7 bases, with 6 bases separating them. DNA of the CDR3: TGTGCCAGCCTTGGAAATGAGCAGTTCTTC. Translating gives CASLGNEQFF.

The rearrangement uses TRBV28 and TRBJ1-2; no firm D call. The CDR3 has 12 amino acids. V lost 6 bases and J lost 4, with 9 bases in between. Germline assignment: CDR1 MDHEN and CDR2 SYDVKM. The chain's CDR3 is CASRGSFYGYTF. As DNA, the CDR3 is TGTGCCAGCAGGGGCAGCTTCTATGGCTACACCTTC.

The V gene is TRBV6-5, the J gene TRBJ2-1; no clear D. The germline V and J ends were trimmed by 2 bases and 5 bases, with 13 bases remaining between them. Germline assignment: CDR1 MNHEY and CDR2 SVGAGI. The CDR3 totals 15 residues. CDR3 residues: CASSYVQSPHNEQFF. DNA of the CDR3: TGTGCCAGCAGTTACGTCCAGTCTCCACACAATGAGCAGTTCTTC.

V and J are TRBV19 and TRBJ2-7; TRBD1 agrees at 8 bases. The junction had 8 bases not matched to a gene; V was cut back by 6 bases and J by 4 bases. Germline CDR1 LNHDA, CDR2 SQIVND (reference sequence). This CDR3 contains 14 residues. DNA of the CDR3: TGTGCCAGTAGCCCCGACAGGGGTGGTTACGAGCAGTACTTC. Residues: CASSPDRGGYEQYF.

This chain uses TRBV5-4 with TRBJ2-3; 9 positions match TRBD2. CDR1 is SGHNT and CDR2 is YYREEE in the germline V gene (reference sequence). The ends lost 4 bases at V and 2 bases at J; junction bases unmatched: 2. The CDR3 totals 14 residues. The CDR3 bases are TGTGCCAGCAGCCCGGGACTAGCCACAGATACGCAGTATTTT. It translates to CASSPGLATDTQYF.

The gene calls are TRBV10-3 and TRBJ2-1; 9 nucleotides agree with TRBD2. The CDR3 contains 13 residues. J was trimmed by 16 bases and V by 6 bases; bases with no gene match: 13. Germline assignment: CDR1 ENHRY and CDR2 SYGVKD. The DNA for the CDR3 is TGTGCCATCAGAGGGGGGCTAGCGGGAAGGGTTTTCTTC. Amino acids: CAIRGGLAGRVFF.

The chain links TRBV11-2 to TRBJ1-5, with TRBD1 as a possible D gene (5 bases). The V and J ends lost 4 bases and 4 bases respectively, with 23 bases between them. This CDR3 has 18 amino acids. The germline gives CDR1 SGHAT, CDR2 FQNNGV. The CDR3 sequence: CASSSPHYSGGFNQPQHF. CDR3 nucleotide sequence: TGTGCCAGCAGCTCGCCCCATTACAGTGGGGGTTTTAATCAGCCCCAGCATTTT. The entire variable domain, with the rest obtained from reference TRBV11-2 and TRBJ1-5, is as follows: EAGVAQSPRYKIIEKRQSVAFWCNPISGHATLYWYQQILGQGPKLLIQFQNNGVVDDSQLPKDRFSAERLKGVDSTLKIQPAKLEDSAVYLCASSSPHYSGGFNQPQHFGDGTRLSIL.

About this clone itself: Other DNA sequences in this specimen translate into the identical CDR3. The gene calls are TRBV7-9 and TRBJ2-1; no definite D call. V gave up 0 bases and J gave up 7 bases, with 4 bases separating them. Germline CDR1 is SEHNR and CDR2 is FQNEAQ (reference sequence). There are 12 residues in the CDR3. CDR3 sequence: CASSLARNEQFF. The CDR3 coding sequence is TGTGCCAGCAGCTTAGCTAGAAATGAGCAGTTCTTC.

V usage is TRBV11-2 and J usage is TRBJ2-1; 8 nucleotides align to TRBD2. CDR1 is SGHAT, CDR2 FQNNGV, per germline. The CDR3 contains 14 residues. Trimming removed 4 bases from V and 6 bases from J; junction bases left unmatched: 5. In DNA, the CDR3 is TGTGCCAGCAGCTCCAAGGCGGGAGGCAATGAGCAGTTCTTC. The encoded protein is CASSSKAGGNEQFF.

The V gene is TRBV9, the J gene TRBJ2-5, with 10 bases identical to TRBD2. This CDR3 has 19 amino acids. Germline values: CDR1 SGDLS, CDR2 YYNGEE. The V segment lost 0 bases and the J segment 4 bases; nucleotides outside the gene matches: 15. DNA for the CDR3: TGTGCCAGCAGCGTAGAGGCTAGCGGGAGAGATTCGGTGGGAGAGACCCAGTACTTC. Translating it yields CASSVEASGRDSVGETQYF.

As DNA, the CDR3 is TGTGCCAGCAGCTCCCGACGGCTGACTAACTATGGCTACACCTTC. Encoded protein: CASSSRRLTNYGYTF. The chain couples TRBV27 to TRBJ1-2; unclear D gene. Germline V gene data show CDR1 as MNHEY and CDR2 as SMNVEV (reference sequence). The CDR3 runs 15 residues. The V end lost 6 bases, the J end lost 0 bases, and 14 bases lay between the germline ends.